This entry lists 15 T cell receptor beta chains sequenced from one sample in a study of blood T cell repertoires in COVID-19. Method: immunoSEQ multiplex PCR; TCRdb's copy keeps in-frame clones and lacks some. The sample carries 150,000 to 200,000 clones, roughly 77% recorded once. The sequencing input was peripheral blood. All receptors come from an elderly woman with COVID-19, enrolled during active disease.

The V call is TRBV9, the J call TRBJ2-1; 11 bases are a match to TRBD1. This CDR3 contains 17 residues. The junction had 8 bases not matched to a gene; V was cut back by 0 bases and J by 6 bases. CDR1 is SGDLS, CDR2 YYNGEE, per germline. The CDR3 reads CASSVARGQGAVNEQFF. The CDR3 DNA follows: TGTGCCAGCAGCGTAGCTCGAGGACAGGGGGCGGTCAATGAGCAGTTCTTC.

The chain recombines TRBV19 with TRBJ2-1, with 10 bases identical to TRBD2. Germline V gene sequence: CDR1 LNHDA, CDR2 SQIVND (reference sequence). This CDR3 has 17 residues. V trimming: 5 bases; J trimming: 6 bases; junction bases outside the gene matches: 13. The CDR3 here is CASSPRGLAGDSNEQFF. The DNA for the CDR3 is TGTGCCAGTAGTCCCCGCGGGCTAGCGGGAGACAGCAATGAGCAGTTCTTC. Drawing the rest from reference TRBV19 and TRBJ2-1, the complete variable domain is DGGITQSPKYLFRKEGQNVTLSCEQNLNHDAMYWYRQDPGQGLRLIYYSQIVNDFQKGDIAEGYSVSREKKESFPLTVTSAQKNPTAFYLCASSPRGLAGDSNEQFFGPGTRLTVL.

This chain uses TRBV5-1 with TRBJ2-1, with TRBD2 matching 9 bases. CDR1 is SGHRS and CDR2 is YFSETQ in the germline V gene. The ends lost 4 bases at V and 7 bases at J; junction bases unmatched: 9. The CDR3 consists of 15 residues. The CDR3 is CASSPDSGGRNEQFF. In DNA form, the CDR3 reads TGCGCCAGCAGCCCCGATAGCGGGGGACGGAATGAGCAGTTCTTC.

This rearrangement joins TRBV6-2 or TRBV6-3 to TRBJ1-5, with 8 bases fitting TRBD1. V lost 4 bases to trimming and J lost 2 bases; unmatched junction nucleotides: 13. This CDR3 is 18 amino acids long. The germline V gene encodes CDR1 MNHEY and CDR2 SVGEGT. CDR3 protein: CASSFIGQGRIGNQPQHF. In nucleotides, the CDR3 is TGTGCCAGCAGTTTCATCGGACAGGGTAGGATTGGCAATCAGCCCCAGCATTTT.

The chain couples TRBV7-2 to TRBJ2-7, with TRBD2 matching 14 bases. This CDR3 has 15 amino acids. V was clipped by 4 bases and J by 7 bases; unmatched bases: 6. Germline assignment: CDR1 SGHTA and CDR2 FQGNSA. CDR3 protein: CASSSATSGRGEQYF. CDR3 DNA sequence: TGTGCCAGCAGCTCAGCGACTAGCGGGAGGGGAGAGCAGTACTTC.

The chain carries TRBV13 and TRBJ2-7; weak D call: TRBD1 (6 bases). Germline V gene sequence: CDR1 PRHDT, CDR2 FYEKMQ (reference sequence). V lost 1 base, J lost 3 bases, and 10 bases lay in between. The CDR3 contains 14 residues. Written as DNA, the CDR3 is TGTGCCAGCAGCTTAGAAGGGGACAACTACGAGCAGTACTTC. It is translated as CASSLEGDNYEQYF.

CDR3 in amino acids: CASSTDGGDQPQHF. CDR3 DNA sequence: TGCGCCAGCAGCACTGACGGGGGGGATCAGCCCCAGCATTTT. This rearrangement joins TRBV5-1 to TRBJ1-5; weak D call: TRBD1 (5 bases). The CDR3 runs 14 residues. V was cut by 4 bases and J by 5 bases, with 13 bases left in between. CDR1 is SGHRS and CDR2 is YFSETQ in the germline V gene.

This chain joins TRBV5-5 and TRBJ1-1, with D perhaps matching TRBD1 (5 bases). This CDR3 has 13 amino acids. V was cut by 4 bases and J by 10 bases, with 17 bases left in between. CDR1 is SGHKS and CDR2 is YYEKEE in the germline V gene (reference sequence). The CDR3 DNA follows: TGTGCCAGCAGCCCGCAAGGGGTCCGAGGAGCTTTCTTT. Protein product: CASSPQGVRGAFF.

The genes are TRBV6-1 and TRBJ1-5, with 11 bases aligning to TRBD1. This CDR3 is built from 17 residues. CDR1 is MNHNS and CDR2 is SASEGT in the germline V gene. Trimming at V came to 3 bases and at J to 2 bases, leaving 6 bases not matched to a gene. CDR3 nucleotide sequence: TGTGCCAGCAGTGATTCCGGGACAGGGGGAGGCAATCAGCCCCAGCATTTT. Its translation: CASSDSGTGGGNQPQHF.

The rearrangement links TRBV6-5 to TRBJ2-1, with a weak D call TRBD1 (7 bases). The CDR3 length is 15 residues. In germline, CDR1 is MNHEY, CDR2 SVGAGI. The V end was cut by 8 bases, the J end by 4 bases, with 18 bases between. The CDR3 sequence: CASLSRGDSYNEQFF. The DNA for the CDR3 is TGTGCCAGCCTCTCTCGCGGGGACAGTTACAATGAGCAGTTCTTC.

The chain carries TRBV10-2 and TRBJ2-7, with 7 bases lining up with TRBD2. The CDR3 is 14 residues long. Per the germline V gene, CDR1 is WSHSY and CDR2 is SAAADI. V trimming: 4 bases; J trimming: 1 base; junction bases outside the gene matches: 4. Written as DNA, the CDR3 is TGCGCCAGCAGTGTGGGCGGGAGATCCTACGAGCAGTACTTC. Translation gives CASSVGGRSYEQYF.

The CDR3 nucleotides read TGTGCCAGCTCACCACCGCACGGGGGGGGCCGGGAGTCGAAAGCTTTCTTT. Translation: CASSPPHGGGRESKAFF. The chain links TRBV18 to TRBJ1-1, with D maybe TRBD1 (6 bases). Trimming pared 0 bases from V and 9 bases from J, leaving 23 bases between. The CDR3 has 17 residues. CDR1 is KGHSH, CDR2 LQKENI, per germline.

The rearrangement links TRBV19 to TRBJ2-4; 9 bases align to TRBD1. The CDR3 consists of 21 residues. CDR1 and CDR2 (germline): LNHDA, SQIVND (reference sequence). V was clipped by 2 bases and J by 4 bases; unmatched bases: 21. CDR3: CASSIPIYRDRERGRKNIQYF. CDR3 bases: TGTGCCAGTAGTATACCAATATACCGGGACAGGGAACGGGGAAGGAAAAACATTCAGTACTTC.

The chain links TRBV4-1 to TRBJ2-6, with D possibly being TRBD2 (6 bases). Germline V gives CDR1 MGHRA, CDR2 YSYEKL. The V end was cut by 1 base, the J end by 4 bases, with 11 bases between. This CDR3 contains 16 residues. CDR3 nucleotide sequence: TGCGCCAGCAGCCAAGGAGGAGGGTACGGGGCCAACGTCCTGACTTTC. Its protein is CASSQGGGYGANVLTF.

This clone was observed a handful of times. The V call is TRBV28, the J call TRBJ2-7; 7 bases are a match to TRBD2. Germline V gene data show CDR1 as MDHEN and CDR2 as SYDVKM. The CDR3 length is 13 residues. The trim removed 5 bases at V and 3 bases at J, leaving 4 bases unmatched. The CDR3 bases are TGTGCCAGCAGTGGACTAGGGTTCTACGAGCAGTACTTC. Translated, it gives CASSGLGFYEQYF. The full variable domain, completed using reference TRBV28 and TRBJ2-7, is DVKVTQSSRYLVKRTGEKVFLECVQDMDHENMFWYRQDPGLGLRLIYFSYDVKMKEKGDIPEGYSVSREKKERFSLILESASTNQTSMYLCASSGLGFYEQYFGPGTRLTVT.